Listed below are T cell receptor beta chains from one sample, sequenced in a study of blood T cell repertoires in COVID-19. Libraries were prepared by immunoSEQ multiplex PCR; TCRdb keeps only in-frame clonotypes and omits some of them. This table holds tens of thousands of clones, more than 70% found once. The sequencing sample was made of peripheral blood. The receptors were sampled from an elderly woman with active COVID-19. Both conserved end residues are part of each CDR3. D genes are given only for firm matches. Some rows mark clone size as missing; the rest say once, few, many or name a class of expanded clone.

abundance: -; d_gene: -; v_gene: TRBV6-6; len: 15; j_gene: TRBJ2-2; CDR3aa: CASSLQLAGSGELFF; CDR3nt: TGTGCCAGCAGTCTCCAGCTAGCCGGGTCCGGGGAGCTGTTTTTT
abundance: few; d_gene: -; v_gene: TRBV18; len: 13; j_gene: TRBJ2-7; CDR3aa: CASSPGSSYEQYF; CDR3nt: TGTGCCAGCTCACCAGGGAGCTCCTACGAGCAGTACTTC
abundance: -; d_gene: TRBD1; v_gene: TRBV28; len: 14; j_gene: TRBJ1-2; CDR3aa: CASSTTGTGGGYTF; CDR3nt: TGTGCCAGCAGCACGACCGGGACAGGAGGCGGCTACACCTTC
abundance: -; d_gene: TRBD1; v_gene: TRBV28; len: 14; j_gene: TRBJ1-1; CDR3aa: CASSLTQGYTEAFF; CDR3nt: TGTGCCAGCAGTCTCACACAGGGGTACACTGAAGCTTTCTTT
abundance: -; d_gene: TRBD1; v_gene: TRBV10-3; len: 14; j_gene: TRBJ2-5; CDR3aa: CAISPRTGLETQYF; CDR3nt: TGTGCCATCAGCCCCAGGACAGGGTTGGAGACCCAGTACTTC
abundance: -; d_gene: -; v_gene: TRBV20-1; len: 15; j_gene: TRBJ2-1; CDR3aa: CSASALSIDSNEQFF; CDR3nt: TGCAGTGCTAGTGCACTCTCGATTGATTCCAATGAGCAGTTCTTC
abundance: -; d_gene: TRBD1; v_gene: TRBV19; len: 16; j_gene: TRBJ1-2; CDR3aa: CASSMIGTVGVYGYTF; CDR3nt: TGTGCCAGTAGTATGATAGGGACAGTGGGAGTCTATGGCTACACCTTC
abundance: -; d_gene: TRBD2; v_gene: TRBV27; len: 16; j_gene: TRBJ2-1; CDR3aa: CASKPSRTSGYNEQFF; CDR3nt: TGTGCCAGCAAACCTTCGAGGACTAGCGGGTACAATGAGCAGTTCTTC
abundance: -; d_gene: -; v_gene: TRBV6-6; len: 14; j_gene: TRBJ1-4; CDR3aa: CASSYDPYMRGGFF; CDR3nt: TGTGCCAGCAGTTACGACCCGTATATGAGGGGGGGATTTTTT
abundance: -; d_gene: -; v_gene: TRBV5-1; len: 14; j_gene: TRBJ2-1; CDR3aa: CASSPTSDYNEQFF; CDR3nt: TGCGCCAGCAGCCCAACTAGTGACTACAATGAGCAGTTCTTC
abundance: -; d_gene: TRBD1; v_gene: TRBV10-1; len: 16; j_gene: TRBJ2-5; CDR3aa: CASTARGQGDRETQYF; CDR3nt: TGCGCCAGCACCGCGCGGGGACAGGGTGATCGAGAGACCCAGTACTTC